A few counts support the clone carrying this T cell receptor beta chain. The entry originates in a study of T-cell memory formation after mild COVID-19. This CDR3 region has 19 residues. Trimming took 4 bases from V and 0 from J; bases not matched to a gene: 14. Per the germline V gene, CDR1 is MNHNS and CDR2 is SASEGT. TCRdb fed the 5' RACE reads into MiXCR, producing one record per CDR3 protein. This sample yields 350,000 or so distinct CDR3 sequences, of which approximately 22% are seen a single time; around a fifth belongs to the top ten. Sequenced material: PBMCs or a T cell subset sorted from them (not recorded which). The chain links TRBV6-1 to TRBJ1-5; 8 positions agree with TRBD1. The TCR originated in a man younger than 35 who had mild COVID-19 (a few samples of this study predate the infection). Cell type and time point are not known. The CDR3 DNA reads TGTGCCAGCAGTGCCAAAACTGACAGGGGAACGACTAGCAATCAGCCCCAGCATTTT. The encoded protein is CASSAKTDRGTTSNQPQHF.